Below, 3 T cell receptor beta chains from the same sample are listed, as sequenced in a study of cytomegalovirus exposure and HLA in healthy donors. With 60 Vbeta and 13 Jbeta primers, the PCR was carried out. Assay: immunoSEQ multiplex PCR; the TCRdb copy retains only in-frame clones and omits some. The sample contains 150,000 or so clones, approximately 78% of which appear only once. The sequenced sample was PBMCs. The source is a man younger than 30 in good health and CMV-seropositive.

CDR3 amino acids: CASSLGTTYTF. CDR3 DNA sequence: TGTGCCAGCAGTTTAGGGACAACCTACACCTTC. The chain links TRBV28 to TRBJ1-2; D perhaps matches TRBD1 (6 bases). CDR1 is MDHEN and CDR2 is SYDVKM in the germline V gene. Deletions cut 2 bases from V and 10 bases from J, with 8 bases between. This CDR3 is built from 11 residues.

This sequence joins TRBV6-5 and TRBJ1-2, with 7 bases lining up with TRBD1. The trim removed 0 bases at V and 8 bases at J, leaving 3 bases unmatched. Germline assignment: CDR1 MNHEY and CDR2 SVGAGI. The CDR3 loop spans 13 amino acids. The CDR3 sequence: CASSYSGQTGYTF. The CDR3 DNA follows: TGTGCCAGCAGTTACTCGGGACAGACGGGCTACACCTTC.

The chain couples TRBV27 to TRBJ1-2; D call uncertain. Looked up from germline, CDR1 is MNHEY and CDR2 is SMNVEV (reference sequence). The CDR3 loop spans 12 amino acids. Trimming pared 6 bases from V and 8 bases from J, leaving 13 bases between. CDR3 DNA: TGTGCCAGCAGCCCCCACCGAGGGGGCTACACCTTC. It yields the protein CASSPHRGGYTF.